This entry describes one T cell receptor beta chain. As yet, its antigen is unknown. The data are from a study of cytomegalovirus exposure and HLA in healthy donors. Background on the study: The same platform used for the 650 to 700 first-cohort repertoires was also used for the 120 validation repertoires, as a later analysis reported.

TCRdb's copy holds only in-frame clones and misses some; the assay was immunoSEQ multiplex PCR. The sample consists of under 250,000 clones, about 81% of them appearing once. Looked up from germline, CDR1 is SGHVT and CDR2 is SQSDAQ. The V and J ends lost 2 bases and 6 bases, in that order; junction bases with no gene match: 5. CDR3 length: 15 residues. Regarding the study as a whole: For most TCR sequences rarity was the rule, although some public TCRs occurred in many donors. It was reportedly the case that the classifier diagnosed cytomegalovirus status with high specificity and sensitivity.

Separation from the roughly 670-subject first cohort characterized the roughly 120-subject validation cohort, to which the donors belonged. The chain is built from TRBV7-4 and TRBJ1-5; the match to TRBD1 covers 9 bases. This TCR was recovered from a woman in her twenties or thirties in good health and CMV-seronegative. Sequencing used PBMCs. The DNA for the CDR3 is TGTGCCAGCAGCTTACGGGACAGGGTGGCTCAGCCCCAGCATTTT. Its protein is CASSLRDRVAQPQHF.